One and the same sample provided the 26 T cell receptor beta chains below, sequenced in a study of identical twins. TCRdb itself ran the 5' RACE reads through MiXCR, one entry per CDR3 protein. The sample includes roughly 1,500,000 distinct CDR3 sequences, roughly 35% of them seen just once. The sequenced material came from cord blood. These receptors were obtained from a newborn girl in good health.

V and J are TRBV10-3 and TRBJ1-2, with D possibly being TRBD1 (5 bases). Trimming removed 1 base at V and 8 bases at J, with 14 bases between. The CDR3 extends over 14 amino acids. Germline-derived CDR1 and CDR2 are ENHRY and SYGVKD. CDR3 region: CAISELGTYVGYTF. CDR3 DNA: TGTGCCATCAGTGAGTTGGGGACGTATGTCGGCTACACCTTC.

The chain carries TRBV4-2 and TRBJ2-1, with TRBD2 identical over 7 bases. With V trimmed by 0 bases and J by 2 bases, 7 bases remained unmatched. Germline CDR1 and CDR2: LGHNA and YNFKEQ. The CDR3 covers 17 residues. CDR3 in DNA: TGTGCCAGCAGCCAAGACTGGGGGAGGGGAGCCTACAATGAGCAGTTCTTC. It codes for CASSQDWGRGAYNEQFF.

The CDR3 reads CASGSHPEQYF. Written as DNA, the CDR3 is TGTGCCAGCGGGAGCCACCCTGAGCAGTACTTC. The rearrangement uses TRBV25-1 and TRBJ2-7; TRBD2 might be the D (5 bases). Germline values: CDR1 MGHDK, CDR2 SYGVNS. The CDR3 contains 11 residues. V was cut by 8 bases and J by 7 bases, with 12 bases left in between.

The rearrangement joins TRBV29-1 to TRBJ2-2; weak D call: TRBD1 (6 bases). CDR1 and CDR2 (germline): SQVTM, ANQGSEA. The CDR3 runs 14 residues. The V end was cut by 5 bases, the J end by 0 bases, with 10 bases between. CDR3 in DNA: TGCAGCGTTCTAACAGGGTCGAACACCGGGGAGCTGTTTTTT. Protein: CSVLTGSNTGELFF.

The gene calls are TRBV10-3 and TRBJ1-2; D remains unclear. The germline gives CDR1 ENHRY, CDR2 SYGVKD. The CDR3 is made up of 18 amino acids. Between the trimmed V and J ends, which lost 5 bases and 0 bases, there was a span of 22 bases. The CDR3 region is CAISTTEGTRGPNYGYTF. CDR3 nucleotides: TGTGCCATCAGTACCACCGAGGGAACGAGAGGTCCTAACTATGGCTACACCTTC.

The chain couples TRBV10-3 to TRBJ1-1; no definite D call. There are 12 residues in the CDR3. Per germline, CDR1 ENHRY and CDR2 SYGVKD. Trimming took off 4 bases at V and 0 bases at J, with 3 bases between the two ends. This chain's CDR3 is CAISGVNTEAFF. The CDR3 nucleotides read TGTGCCATCAGTGGGGTGAACACTGAAGCTTTCTTT.

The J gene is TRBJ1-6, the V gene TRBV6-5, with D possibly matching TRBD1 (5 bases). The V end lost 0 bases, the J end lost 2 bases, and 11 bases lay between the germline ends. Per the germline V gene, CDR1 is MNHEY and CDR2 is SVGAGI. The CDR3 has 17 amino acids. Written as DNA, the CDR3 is TGTGCCAGCAGTTACTCAGGGGCCCTCACCTATAATTCACCCCTCCACTTT. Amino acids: CASSYSGALTYNSPLHF.

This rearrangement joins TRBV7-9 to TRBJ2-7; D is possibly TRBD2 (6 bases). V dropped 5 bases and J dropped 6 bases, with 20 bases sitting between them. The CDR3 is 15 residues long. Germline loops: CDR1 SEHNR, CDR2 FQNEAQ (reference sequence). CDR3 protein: CASSQTSLVGSEQYF. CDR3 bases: TGTGCCAGCAGCCAAACTAGCTTAGTGGGATCCGAGCAGTACTTC. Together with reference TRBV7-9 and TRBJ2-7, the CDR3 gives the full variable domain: DTGVSQNPRHKITKRGQNVTFRCDPISEHNRLYWYRQTLGQGPEFLTYFQNEAQLEKSRLLSDRFSAERPKGSFSTLEIQRTEQGDSAMYLCASSQTSLVGSEQYFGPGTRLTVT.

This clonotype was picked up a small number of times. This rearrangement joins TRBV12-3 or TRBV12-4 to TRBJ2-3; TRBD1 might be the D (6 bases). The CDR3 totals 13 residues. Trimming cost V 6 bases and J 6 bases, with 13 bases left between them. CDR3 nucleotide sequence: TGTGCCAGCAGACCTACCACAGGGGATACGCAGTATTTT. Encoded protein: CASRPTTGDTQYF.

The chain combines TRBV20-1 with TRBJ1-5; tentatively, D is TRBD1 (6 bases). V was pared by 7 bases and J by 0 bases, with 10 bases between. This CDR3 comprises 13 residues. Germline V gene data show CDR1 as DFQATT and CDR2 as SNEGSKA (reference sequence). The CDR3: CSGGQHSNQPQHF. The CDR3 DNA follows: TGCAGTGGAGGACAGCATAGCAATCAGCCCCAGCATTTT.

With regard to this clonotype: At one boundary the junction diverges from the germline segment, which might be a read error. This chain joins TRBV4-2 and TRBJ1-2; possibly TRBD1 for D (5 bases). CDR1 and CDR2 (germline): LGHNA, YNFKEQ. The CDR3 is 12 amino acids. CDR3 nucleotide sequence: TGTGCCAGCAGCCCCGGGGGATATGGCCACACCTTC. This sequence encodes CASSPGGYGHTF.

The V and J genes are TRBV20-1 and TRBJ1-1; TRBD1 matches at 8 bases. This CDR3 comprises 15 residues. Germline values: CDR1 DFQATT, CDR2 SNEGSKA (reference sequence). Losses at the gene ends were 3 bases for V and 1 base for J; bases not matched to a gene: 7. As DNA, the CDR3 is TGCAGTGCTAGTGTATGGGACAGGCGGAACACTGAAGCTTTCTTT. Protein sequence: CSASVWDRRNTEAFF.

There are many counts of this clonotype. The CDR3 nucleotides are TGTGCCAGCAGTTTCGGCAATCAGCCCCAGCATTTT. Translation gives CASSFGNQPQHF. The chain is built from TRBV12-3 or TRBV12-4 and TRBJ1-5; D call uncertain. With 3 bases removed from V and 2 bases from J, the gap between germline ends came to 2 bases. This CDR3 is built from 12 residues.

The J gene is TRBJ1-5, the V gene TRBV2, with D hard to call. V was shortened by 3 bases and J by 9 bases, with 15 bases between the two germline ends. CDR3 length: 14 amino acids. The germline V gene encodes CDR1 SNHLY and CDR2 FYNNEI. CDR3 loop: CASSDRAGSWPQHF. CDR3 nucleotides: TGTGCCAGCAGTGATCGGGCTGGGTCGTGGCCCCAGCATTTT.

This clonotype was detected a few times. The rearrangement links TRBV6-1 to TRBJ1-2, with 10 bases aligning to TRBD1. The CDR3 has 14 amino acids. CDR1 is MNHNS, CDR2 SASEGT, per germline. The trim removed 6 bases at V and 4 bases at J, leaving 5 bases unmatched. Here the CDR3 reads CASSGTGVFYGYTF. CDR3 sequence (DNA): TGTGCCAGCAGCGGGACAGGGGTTTTCTATGGCTACACCTTC.

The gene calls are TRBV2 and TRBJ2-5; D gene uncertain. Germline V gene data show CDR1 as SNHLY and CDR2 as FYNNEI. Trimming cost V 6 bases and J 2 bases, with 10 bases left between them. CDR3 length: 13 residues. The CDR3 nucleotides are TGTGCCAGCAGATCTAGTTTACAAGAGACCCAGTACTTC. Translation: CASRSSLQETQYF.

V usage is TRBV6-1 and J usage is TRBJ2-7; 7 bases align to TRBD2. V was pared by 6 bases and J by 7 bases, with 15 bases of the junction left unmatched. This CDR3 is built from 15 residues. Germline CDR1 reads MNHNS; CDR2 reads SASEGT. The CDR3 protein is CASSPLAATYNEQYF. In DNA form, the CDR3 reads TGTGCCAGCAGCCCTCTAGCGGCCACCTACAATGAGCAGTACTTC.

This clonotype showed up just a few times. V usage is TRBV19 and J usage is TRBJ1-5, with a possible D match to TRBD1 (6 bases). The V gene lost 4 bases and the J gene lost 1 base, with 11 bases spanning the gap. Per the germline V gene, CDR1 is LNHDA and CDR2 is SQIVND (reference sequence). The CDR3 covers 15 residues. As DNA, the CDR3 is TGTGCCAGTAGTACAAGGGGGGAGAGCAATCAGCCCCAGCATTTT. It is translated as CASSTRGESNQPQHF. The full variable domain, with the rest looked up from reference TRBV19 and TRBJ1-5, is DGGITQSPKYLFRKEGQNVTLSCEQNLNHDAMYWYRQDPGQGLRLIYYSQIVNDFQKGDIAEGYSVSREKKESFPLTVTSAQKNPTAFYLCASSTRGESNQPQHFGDGTRLSIL.

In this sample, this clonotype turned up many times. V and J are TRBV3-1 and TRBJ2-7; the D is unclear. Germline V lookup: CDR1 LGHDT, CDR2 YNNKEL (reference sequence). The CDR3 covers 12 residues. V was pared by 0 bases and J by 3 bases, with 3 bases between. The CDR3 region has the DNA TGTGCCAGCAGCCAAGATATCTACGAGCAGTACTTC. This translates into CASSQDIYEQYF.

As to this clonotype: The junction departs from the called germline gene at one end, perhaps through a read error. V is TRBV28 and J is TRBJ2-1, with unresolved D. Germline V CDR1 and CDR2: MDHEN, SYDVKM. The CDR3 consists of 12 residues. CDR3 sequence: CAIWTRYNEQLF. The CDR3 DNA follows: TGTGCCATCTGGACCCGCTACAATGAGCAGCTCTTC.

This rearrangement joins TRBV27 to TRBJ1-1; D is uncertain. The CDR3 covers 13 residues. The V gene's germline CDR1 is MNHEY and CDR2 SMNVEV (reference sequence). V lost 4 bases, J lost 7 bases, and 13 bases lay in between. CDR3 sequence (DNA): TGTGCCAGCAGTTCTCACGCAGGTAATGAAGCTTTCTTT. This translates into CASSSHAGNEAFF.

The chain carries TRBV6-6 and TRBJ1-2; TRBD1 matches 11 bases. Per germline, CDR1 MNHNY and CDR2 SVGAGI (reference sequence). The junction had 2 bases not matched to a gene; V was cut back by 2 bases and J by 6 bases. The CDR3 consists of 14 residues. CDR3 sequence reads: CASSYVGQGDGYTF. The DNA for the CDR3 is TGTGCCAGCAGTTACGTGGGACAGGGGGATGGCTACACCTTC.

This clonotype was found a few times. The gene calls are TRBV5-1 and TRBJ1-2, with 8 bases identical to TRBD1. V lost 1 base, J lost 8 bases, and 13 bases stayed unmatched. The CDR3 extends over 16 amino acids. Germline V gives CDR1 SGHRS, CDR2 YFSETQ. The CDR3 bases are TGCGCCAGCAGCTTGCCCCCGGGACAGGCCATCCGAGGCTACACCTTC. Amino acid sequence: CASSLPPGQAIRGYTF.

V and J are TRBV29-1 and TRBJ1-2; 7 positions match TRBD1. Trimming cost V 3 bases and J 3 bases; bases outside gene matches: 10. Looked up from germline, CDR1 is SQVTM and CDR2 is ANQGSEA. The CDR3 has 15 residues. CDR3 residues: CSVDSLRGGDYGYTF. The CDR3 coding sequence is TGCAGCGTTGATTCTCTGAGAGGGGGCGACTATGGCTACACCTTC.

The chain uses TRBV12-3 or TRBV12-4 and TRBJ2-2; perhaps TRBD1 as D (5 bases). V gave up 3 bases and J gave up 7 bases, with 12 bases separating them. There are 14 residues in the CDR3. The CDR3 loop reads CASSFGQGIGELFF. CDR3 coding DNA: TGTGCCAGCAGTTTCGGCCAGGGAATCGGGGAGCTGTTTTTT.

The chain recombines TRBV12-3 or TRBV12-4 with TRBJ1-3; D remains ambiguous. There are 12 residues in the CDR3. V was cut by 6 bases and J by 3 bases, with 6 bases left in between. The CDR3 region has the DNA TGTGCCAGCAGGGGGATTGGAAACACCATATATTTT. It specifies CASRGIGNTIYF.